This is a list of T cell receptor beta chains from one sample in a study of T cells in narcolepsy. The repertoire was sequenced with immunoSEQ multiplex PCR; TCRdb's copy has only in-frame clones and lacks some. The table lists approximately 25,000 clones, more than 75% of them singletons. The sequenced sample was memory (CD45RA-) CD4+ T cells from blood. The receptors shown here come from a human donor in good health. Both conserved end residues are part of each CDR3. A D gene is named only where the DNA matches it firmly. Expanded clones get a size class; other rows say once, few or many, or leave the size out.

v_gene	d_gene	abundance	j_gene	CDR3aa	CDR3nt
TRBV20-1	.	.	TRBJ2-7	CSARGEQYF	TGCAGTGCTAGGGGGGAGCAGTACTTC
TRBV19	.	.	TRBJ1-4	CASSISAGSGEKLFF	TGTGCCAGTAGTATATCGGCCGGGTCGGGTGAAAAACTGTTTTTT
TRBV30	.	.	TRBJ2-3	CAWSDGTDLDTQYF	TGTGCCTGGAGTGATGGGACCGATCTAGATACGCAGTATTTT
TRBV27	TRBD1	.	TRBJ1-1	CASQARDRNTEAFF	TGTGCCAGCCAAGCCCGGGACAGGAACACTGAAGCTTTCTTT
TRBV30	.	.	TRBJ2-7	CAWRGLTYEQYF	TGTGCCTGGAGGGGCCTCACCTACGAGCAGTACTTC
TRBV5-1	TRBD1	few	TRBJ1-4	CASSLEGGTVGSKLFF	TGCGCCAGCAGCTTGGAAGGAGGGACAGTGGGATCAAAACTGTTTTTT
TRBV27	.	.	TRBJ2-3	CASRRSTDTQYF	TGTGCCAGCAGACGAAGCACAGATACGCAGTATTTT
TRBV7-2	.	.	TRBJ2-5	CASSLLSVGETQYF	TGTGCCAGCAGCTTATTGTCCGTCGGCGAGACCCAGTACTTC
TRBV14	TRBD2	.	TRBJ2-3	CASSQSGTSGSRDTQYF	TGTGCCAGCAGCCAATCAGGGACTAGCGGGAGTCGAGATACGCAGTATTTT
TRBV7-2	.	.	TRBJ1-5	CASSYTGTPYSNQPQHF	TGTGCCAGCAGCTATACCGGGACACCATATAGCAATCAGCCCCAGCATTTT
TRBV4-2	TRBD1	.	TRBJ1-2	CASSQVTGDYGYTF	TGTGCCAGCAGCCAAGTGACAGGGGACTATGGCTACACCTTC
TRBV2	TRBD1	.	TRBJ2-7	CASRLTGAAYEQYF	TGTGCCAGCAGATTGACAGGGGCCGCCTACGAGCAGTACTTC
TRBV6-1	.	.	TRBJ1-5	CASSEWAANQPQHF	TGTGCCAGCAGTGAATGGGCAGCAAATCAGCCCCAGCATTTT
TRBV2	.	.	TRBJ1-1	CASGGQVSFSGAFF	TGTGCCTCTGGTGGTCAGGTATCATTTTCGGGAGCTTTCTTT
TRBV7-2	.	.	TRBJ2-3	CASSLLTPTQYF	TGTGCCAGCAGCTTACTAACCCCAACGCAGTATTTT
TRBV9	.	.	TRBJ2-5	CASSLVQETQYF	TGTGCCAGCAGCCTGGTGCAAGAGACCCAGTACTTC
TRBV18	TRBD2	few	TRBJ2-7	CASSPTSGGSYEQYF	TGTGCCAGCTCACCAACTAGCGGGGGCTCCTACGAGCAGTACTTC
TRBV6-6	.	.	TRBJ2-5	CASSWNQETQYF	TGTGCCAGCAGTTGGAACCAAGAGACCCAGTACTTC
TRBV6-6	TRBD2	.	TRBJ2-7	CASRMPSSGGEQYF	TGTGCCAGCAGGATGCCGAGTAGCGGGGGCGAGCAGTACTTC
TRBV7-9	.	.	TRBJ2-5	CASSLPALVPFQETQYF	TGTGCCAGCAGCTTACCTGCGCTCGTACCCTTCCAAGAGACCCAGTACTTC
TRBV30	.	.	TRBJ1-6	CAWSQNSPLHF	TGTGCCTGGAGTCAAAATTCACCCCTCCACTTT
TRBV7-2	.	.	TRBJ1-1	CASSLVGQEAFF	TGTGCCAGCAGCTTAGTAGGACAAGAAGCTTTCTTT
TRBV30	.	.	TRBJ1-2	CALFRGTNYGYTF	TGTGCCCTTTTTAGGGGCACTAACTATGGCTACACCTTC
TRBV28	TRBD1	once	TRBJ1-3	CASSLSGQLGNTIYF	TGTGCCAGCAGTTTATCGGGACAGCTTGGAAACACCATATATTTT
TRBV15	.	.	TRBJ1-4	CATSREGRTSNEKLFF	TGTGCCACCAGCCGGGAAGGTCGAACCTCTAATGAAAAACTGTTTTTT
TRBV5-1	TRBD1	.	TRBJ2-7	CASTFRTGGSEQYF	TGCGCCAGCACCTTCAGGACAGGGGGGAGCGAGCAGTACTTC
TRBV7-9	.	.	TRBJ1-1	CASSFATSYTEAFF	TGTGCCAGCAGCTTCGCTACGTCCTACACTGAAGCTTTCTTT
TRBV9	TRBD1	.	TRBJ2-1	CASSDLQGARYNEQFF	TGTGCCAGCAGCGATTTACAGGGGGCGCGATACAATGAGCAGTTCTTC
TRBV19	TRBD1	.	TRBJ2-3	CASRLRDRATDTQYF	TGTGCCAGTAGACTCCGGGACAGAGCCACAGATACGCAGTATTTT
TRBV11-2	.	.	TRBJ2-7	CASSPDRSPAYEQYF	TGTGCCAGCAGCCCCGATCGTAGCCCCGCCTACGAGCAGTACTTC
TRBV5-4	.	once	TRBJ1-2	CASSLIANYGYTF	TGTGCCAGCAGCTTGATAGCTAACTATGGCTACACCTTC
TRBV28	TRBD2	once	TRBJ2-1	CASSSGTGLAGGSYNEQFF	TGTGCCAGCAGTTCCGGAACGGGACTAGCGGGAGGGTCCTACAATGAGCAGTTCTTC
TRBV4-1	TRBD1	.	TRBJ1-2	CASRLSGTVEEGYTF	TGCGCCAGCAGGCTCTCCGGGACAGTGGAAGAGGGCTACACCTTC
TRBV11-2	.	.	TRBJ2-7	CASSLGSSYEQYF	TGTGCCAGCAGCTTGGGTAGCTCCTACGAGCAGTACTTC
TRBV7-6	TRBD2	.	TRBJ2-1	CASSLPGLAGPNEQFF	TGTGCCAGCAGCTTACCCGGACTAGCGGGTCCCAATGAGCAGTTCTTC
TRBV6-1	.	.	TRBJ1-5	CASSNGNSLGQPQHF	TGTGCCAGCAGCAATGGCAACAGCCTGGGTCAGCCCCAGCATTTT
TRBV5-4	.	.	TRBJ2-1	CASSLGGASYNEQFF	TGTGCCAGCAGCTTGGGGGGGGCGAGCTACAATGAGCAGTTCTTC
TRBV4-1	TRBD2	.	TRBJ2-7	CASSPIAEASGRVPAQYF	TGCGCCAGCAGCCCAATCGCAGAGGCTAGCGGGAGGGTCCCCGCGCAGTACTTC
TRBV30	.	.	TRBJ2-6	CAWTSQTLGVAGANVLTF	TGTGCCTGGACTTCCCAGACTCTTGGGGTGGCAGGGGCCAACGTCCTGACTTTC
TRBV2	TRBD2	.	TRBJ2-1	CASSTGTSGLKQFF	TGTGCCAGCAGTACCGGGACTAGCGGACTCAAGCAGTTCTTC
TRBV7-2	TRBD1	.	TRBJ1-6	CASSLETGSTSPLHF	TGTGCCAGCAGCTTGGAGACAGGGAGTACTTCACCCCTCCACTTT
TRBV18	TRBD1	.	TRBJ1-1	CASSQGATEAFF	TGTGCCAGTTCACAGGGGGCAACTGAAGCTTTCTTT
TRBV19	TRBD1	few	TRBJ1-2	CASTDRGLGYTF	TGTGCCAGCACGGACAGGGGGCTTGGCTACACCTTC
TRBV6-1	TRBD2	.	TRBJ2-2	CASSEVSGRGTGELFF	TGTGCCAGCAGTGAAGTTAGCGGGAGAGGGACCGGGGAGCTGTTTTTT
TRBV6-4	.	few	TRBJ2-1	CASSIAVNNEQFF	TGTGCCAGCAGTATAGCGGTCAACAATGAGCAGTTCTTC
TRBV28	TRBD1	.	TRBJ1-5	CASSDRAGQPQHF	TGTGCCAGCAGCGACAGGGCTGGGCAGCCCCAGCATTTT
TRBV9	.	.	TRBJ1-2	CASSVGNNNYGYTF	TGTGCCAGCAGCGTAGGCAACAACAACTATGGCTACACCTTC
TRBV5-5	TRBD1	few	TRBJ2-7	CASSRDSNSYEQYF	TGTGCCAGCAGCCGGGACAGTAACTCCTACGAGCAGTACTTC
TRBV7-8	TRBD1	.	TRBJ2-5	CASSLKDRAGETQYF	TGTGCCAGCAGCTTGAAAGACAGGGCGGGAGAGACCCAGTACTTC
TRBV27	.	.	TRBJ1-6	CASSFRGRDSTPLHF	TGTGCCAGCAGTTTTCGCGGACGGGATTCAACACCCCTCCACTTT
TRBV14	.	few	TRBJ1-3	CASSQDTRNTIYF	TGTGCCAGCAGCCAAGACACTCGAAACACCATATATTTT
TRBV6-1	TRBD1	.	TRBJ2-7	CASSDGTGATEQYF	TGTGCCAGCAGTGACGGGACAGGGGCTACCGAGCAGTACTTC
TRBV6-5	.	.	TRBJ1-4	CASRRSAPEKLFF	TGTGCCAGCAGGCGGTCGGCCCCCGAAAAACTGTTTTTT